Included here is one T cell receptor beta chain sequence, with context. Germline values: CDR1 LNHDA, CDR2 SQIVND (reference sequence). This CDR3 has 12 amino acids. Trimming removed 5 bases from V and 5 bases from J; junction bases left unmatched: 3. TCRdb's table, derived via immunoSEQ multiplex PCR, lists solely in-frame clones and lacks some. The sample contains over 150,000 clones, about 90% of which appear only once. This sample was taken from a study of control samples from healthy donors and cancer patients. This chain joins TRBV19 and TRBJ2-7; the match to TRBD2 covers 7 bases. The receptor comes from a woman aged 45-65 years in good health. The material sequenced was blood. CDR3 region: CASSWGGDEQYF. The CDR3 region has the DNA TGTGCCAGTAGTTGGGGGGGGGACGAGCAGTACTTC.